This TCR beta chain emerged from a study of shared clonotypes between healthy human individuals (TCRdb year 2020). Describing the broader study: The cohort included a few men and a couple of women between 18 and 49 years of age. For each donor, three plates each were used for CD4 naive and CD4 memory, two plates were used for CD8 naive, and one plate was used for CD8 memory. To estimate repertoire size and how much clonotypes are shared between individuals, the study performed deep sequencing of blood TCR repertoires from roughly five healthy adults. Libraries were prepared and TCR repertoires were sequenced by different laboratories using diverse techniques, in order to increase sequencing depth and limit assay-specific biases. Each donor's leukapheresis produced roughly between roughly 0.9 and 8.9 billion PBMCs. Summary of the overall study and its limitations: When several donors were compared, the shared fraction of clonotypes was around 5% for naive CD4, around 3.6% for naive CD8, 2.3% for memory CD4, and 0.35% to 0.4% for memory CD8. Sampling was limited to blood, and TCR repertoires in tissue likely differ from TCR repertoires in blood. Naive subsets generally had larger estimated clonotype richness than memory subsets did. The small number of donors limited the genetic and exposure-history diversity represented. Compared with non-shared clonotypes, the clonotypes found in all four sorted-subset donors had higher generation probabilities. Rarefaction of sorted-subset datasets indicated incomplete sequencing despite the large sequencing depth. Pairwise subsampling indicated that sequencing depth was expected to affect the degree of clonotype sharing among donors.

Using the deep immunoSEQ assay, multiplex PCR amplified TCR CDR3 regions from genomic DNA. Extracted genomic DNA from each cell subset was spread evenly across all wells of several immunoSEQ 96-well plates, with each plate serving as a replicate. For sorted subsets, each replicate PCR was loaded with approximately 190 ng genomic DNA, equivalent to about 30,000 T cell genomes. Purified libraries were quantified with a Qubit 3.0 fluorometer, sized on a Bioanalyzer 2100, and re-quantified with the KAPA Library Quantification kit. A separate single-read 150-cycle Illumina NextSeq 550 flow cell was used to sequence each immunoSEQ 96-well plate. As for the authors' bioinformatics: Because only junctional sequences without quality scores were contained in the immunoSEQ output, filtering matching that applied to full-length reads could not be performed. To assign V/J genes and CDR3, sequences were annotated against IMGT germline references using PyIR, a Python wrapper for IgBLAST v1.9. Reads were removed for weak V/J assignments (E-value above 1e-6), missing CDR3, stop codons, out-of-frame junctions, or ambiguous translated residues. V3J clonotypes were defined by identical inferred V gene, J gene, and CDR3 amino acid sequence. Percentage overlap between repertoires was calculated by dividing the number of shared unique clonotypes by the size of the smaller repertoire. RTK rarefaction, the Chao1 estimator, and Recon v2.1 estimates of unobserved clonotypes were used to assess repertoire richness. For all TCRbeta clonotypes obtained by the gDNA method from four donors, generation probabilities were computed with OLGA. The source is immuneACCESS, and TCRdb retained only in-frame sequences with V and J called. Part of the clones is not carried over; for the studies checked, unresolved V genes explain less than half of this, and the remainder is unexplained. That table gives V, J and clone size, and the DNA gave D and trimming. This sample has approximately 1,000,000 clones in its table, and roughly 80% of those were observed once. The ten largest clones represent 0.85% to 1% of the sample.

Regarding this clone: Which antigen it targets is not known. No clone much larger than this one lies a single base away; base qualities are absent.

Healthy HIV-negative adults with no recently reported acute infections or vaccinations were included as donors. Only Caucasian adults living in Nashville, Tennessee, USA were represented among the donors. CD4+ T cells were enriched through magnetic negative selection, after which naive cells were positively selected on CD45RA and the remaining negative fraction served as the memory subset. After blood collection by leukapheresis, PBMCs were isolated using Ficoll-Histopaque density gradient centrifugation and then cryopreserved in the vapor phase of liquid nitrogen. Analytical flow cytometry was used to check the purity and quantity of every magnetically sorted T cell population. Genomic DNA was isolated from each sorted fraction and quantified by UV absorbance on a Nanodrop 2000c. The germline V gene (reference sequence) yields SEHNR for CDR1 and FQNEAQ for CDR2. Measured from the cysteine to the phenylalanine, the CDR3 is 16 residues long. Of the read, only the CDR3 DNA is kept; its 48 bases are in frame from base 1. For this chain, trimming is 5 bases at the V end and 0 bases at the J end, and the number of junction bases without a gene match is 2.

This chain is built from TRBV7-9 and TRBJ2-2; 11 bases in the junction line up with TRBD2. This TCR was recovered from a man aged 18-30 years in good health. Some clones in this sample may be carry-over from other donors' samples. The material sequenced was memory CD4+ T cells from PBMCs. The cell subset or site tag for this specimen amounts to: CD45RA-negative fraction. The CDR3 reads as follows: CASSGSGRANTGELFF. The nucleotide sequence reads TGTGCCAGCAGCGGTAGCGGGAGGGCGAACACCGGGGAGCTGTTTTTT.